This TCR beta chain was found in a study of cytomegalovirus exposure and HLA in healthy donors. The overall study: The same platform used for the approximately 670 first-cohort repertoires was also used for the 95 to 150 validation repertoires, as a later analysis reported.

The method was immunoSEQ multiplex PCR; TCRdb's version includes in-frame clones alone and lacks a portion of them. The sample includes some 170,000 clones, almost 85% of them seen just once. In regard to this clone: Antigen: not known.

This CDR3 spans 14 amino acids. Germline V lookup: CDR1 SGHDT, CDR2 YYEEEE. V gave up 3 bases and J gave up 6 bases; unmatched junction bases: 5. Regarding the study as a whole: The tendency of first-cohort TCR clusters to co-occur in the 110 or so validation repertoires emerged from a later analysis. Most sequenced TCRs were rare (though some public TCRs occurred in many donors).

The receptor was isolated from a man aged 25 to 45 in good health and CMV-seropositive. Sequencing used PBMCs. V is TRBV5-6 and J is TRBJ2-1, with 8 bases identical to TRBD2. The CDR3 is CASSSSGSINEQFF. CDR3 bases: TGTGCCAGCAGCTCAAGCGGGAGTATCAATGAGCAGTTCTTC. The complete variable domain, with remaining parts taken from reference TRBV5-6 and TRBJ2-1, reads DAGVTQSPTHLIKTRGQQVTLRCSPKSGHDTVSWYQQALGQGPQFIFQYYEEEERQRGNFPDRFSGHQFPNYSSELNVNALLLGDSALYLCASSSSGSINEQFFGPGTRLTVL.